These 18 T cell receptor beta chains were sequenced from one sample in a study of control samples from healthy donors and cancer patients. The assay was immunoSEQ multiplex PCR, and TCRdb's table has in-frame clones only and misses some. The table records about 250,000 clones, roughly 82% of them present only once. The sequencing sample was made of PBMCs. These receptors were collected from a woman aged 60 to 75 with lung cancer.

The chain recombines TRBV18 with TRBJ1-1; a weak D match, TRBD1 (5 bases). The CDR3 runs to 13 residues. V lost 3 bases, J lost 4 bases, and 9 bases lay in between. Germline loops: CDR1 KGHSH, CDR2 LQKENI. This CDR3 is CASSPGTGTEAFF. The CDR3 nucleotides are TGTGCCAGCTCACCGGGGACCGGCACTGAAGCTTTCTTT.

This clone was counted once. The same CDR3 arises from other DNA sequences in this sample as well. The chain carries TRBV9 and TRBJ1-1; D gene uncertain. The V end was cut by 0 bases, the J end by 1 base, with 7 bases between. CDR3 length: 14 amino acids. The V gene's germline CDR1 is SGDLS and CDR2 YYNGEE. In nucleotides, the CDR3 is TGTGCCAGCAGCGTAGTAGGTTCGAACACTGAAGCTTTCTTT. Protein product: CASSVVGSNTEAFF.

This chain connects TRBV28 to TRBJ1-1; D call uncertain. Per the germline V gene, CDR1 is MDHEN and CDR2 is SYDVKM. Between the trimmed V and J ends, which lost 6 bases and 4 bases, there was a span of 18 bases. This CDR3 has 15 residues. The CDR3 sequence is CASSGESGVGTEAFF. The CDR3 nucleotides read TGTGCCAGCAGCGGGGAGAGCGGGGTGGGCACTGAAGCTTTCTTT.

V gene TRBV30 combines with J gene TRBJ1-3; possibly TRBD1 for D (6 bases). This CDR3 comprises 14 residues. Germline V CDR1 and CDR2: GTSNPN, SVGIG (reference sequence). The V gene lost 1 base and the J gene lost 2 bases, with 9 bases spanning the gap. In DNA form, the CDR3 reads TGTGCCTGGAGTGCACAGGGTGCTGGAAACACCATATATTTT. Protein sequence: CAWSAQGAGNTIYF.

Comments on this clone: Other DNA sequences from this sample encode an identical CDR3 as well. The CDR3 loop is CASSVAPNNEQFF. CDR3 DNA sequence: TGTGCCAGCAGCGTAGCGCCTAACAATGAGCAGTTCTTC. The chain combines TRBV9 with TRBJ2-1; no definite D call. Trimming shortened V by 0 bases and J by 5 bases, and 6 bases separated the two germline ends. The CDR3 has 13 residues. Per germline, CDR1 SGDLS and CDR2 YYNGEE.

CDR3 DNA: TGTGCCAGCTCACCAGCTAGCGGGGGTCACAATGAGCAGTTCTTC. Protein product: CASSPASGGHNEQFF. The rearrangement joins TRBV18 to TRBJ2-1; 10 nucleotides agree with TRBD2. V lost 2 bases and J lost 5; bases outside the gene matches: 3. The length of the CDR3 is 15 residues. CDR1 is KGHSH and CDR2 is LQKENI in the germline V gene.

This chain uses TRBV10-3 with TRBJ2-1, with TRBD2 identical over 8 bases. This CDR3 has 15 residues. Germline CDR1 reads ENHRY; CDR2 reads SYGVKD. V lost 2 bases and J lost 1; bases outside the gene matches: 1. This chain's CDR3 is CAISELAGSYNEQFF. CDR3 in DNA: TGTGCCATCAGTGAGCTAGCGGGTTCCTACAATGAGCAGTTCTTC.

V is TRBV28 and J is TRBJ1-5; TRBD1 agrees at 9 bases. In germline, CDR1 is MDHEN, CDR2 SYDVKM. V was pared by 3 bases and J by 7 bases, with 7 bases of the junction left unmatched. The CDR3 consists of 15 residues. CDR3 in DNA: TGTGCCAGCAGTTTGCCGGGACAGGGCGGACAGCCCCAGCATTTT. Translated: CASSLPGQGGQPQHF.

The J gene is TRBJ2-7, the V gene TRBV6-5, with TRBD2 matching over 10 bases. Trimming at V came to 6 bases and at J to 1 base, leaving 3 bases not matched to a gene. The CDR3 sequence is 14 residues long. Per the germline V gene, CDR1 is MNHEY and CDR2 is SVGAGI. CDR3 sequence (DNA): TGTGCCAGCAGGGCGGGACTAGCGTCCTACGAGCAGTACTTC. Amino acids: CASRAGLASYEQYF.

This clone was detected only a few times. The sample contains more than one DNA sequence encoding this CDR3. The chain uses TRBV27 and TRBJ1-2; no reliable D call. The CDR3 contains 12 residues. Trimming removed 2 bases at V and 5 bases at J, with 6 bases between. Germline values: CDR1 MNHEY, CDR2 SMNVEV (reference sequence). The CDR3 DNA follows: TGTGCCAGCAGTTTACGAGGGTATGGCTACACCTTC. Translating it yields CASSLRGYGYTF.

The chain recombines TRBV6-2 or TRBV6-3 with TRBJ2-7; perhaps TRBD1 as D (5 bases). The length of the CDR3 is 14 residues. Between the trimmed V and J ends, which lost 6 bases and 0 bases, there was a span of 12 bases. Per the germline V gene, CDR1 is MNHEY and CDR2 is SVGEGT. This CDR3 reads CASSDRPSSYEQYF. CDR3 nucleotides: TGTGCCAGCAGCGACAGACCTAGCTCCTACGAGCAGTACTTC.

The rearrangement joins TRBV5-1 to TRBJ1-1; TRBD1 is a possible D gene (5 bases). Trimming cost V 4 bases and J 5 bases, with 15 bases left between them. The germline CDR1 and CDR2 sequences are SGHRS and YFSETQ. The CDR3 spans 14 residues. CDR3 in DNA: TGCGCCAGCAGCGGGAGCCGAGGGGAGACTGAAGCTTTCTTT. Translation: CASSGSRGETEAFF.

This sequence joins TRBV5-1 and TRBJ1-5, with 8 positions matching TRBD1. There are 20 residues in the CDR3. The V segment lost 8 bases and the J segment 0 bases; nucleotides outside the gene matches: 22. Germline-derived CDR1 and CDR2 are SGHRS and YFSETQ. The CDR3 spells CARGLDTRDRIPYSNQPQHF. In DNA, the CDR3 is TGCGCCAGAGGGCTAGATACCCGGGACAGGATACCTTATAGCAATCAGCCCCAGCATTTT.

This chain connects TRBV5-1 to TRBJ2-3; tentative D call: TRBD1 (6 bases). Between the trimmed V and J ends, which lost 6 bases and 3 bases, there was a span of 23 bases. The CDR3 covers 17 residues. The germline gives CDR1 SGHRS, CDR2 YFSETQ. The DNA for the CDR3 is TGCGCCAGCACCGACCGAGGTGGACAGATGCCAACAGATACGCAGTATTTT. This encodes CASTDRGGQMPTDTQYF.

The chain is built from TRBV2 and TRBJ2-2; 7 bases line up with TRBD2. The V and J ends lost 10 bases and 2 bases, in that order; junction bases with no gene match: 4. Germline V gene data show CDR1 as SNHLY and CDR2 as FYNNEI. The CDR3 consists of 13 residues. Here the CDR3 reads CAIRGDNTGELFF. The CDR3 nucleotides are TGTGCCATCCGGGGGGATAACACCGGGGAGCTGTTTTTT.

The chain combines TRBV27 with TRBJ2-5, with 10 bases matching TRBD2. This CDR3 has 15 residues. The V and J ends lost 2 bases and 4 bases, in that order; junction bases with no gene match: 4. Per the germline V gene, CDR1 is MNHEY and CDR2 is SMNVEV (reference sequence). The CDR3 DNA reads TGTGCCAGCAGTTTACTAGCGGGAGAGGGAGAGACCCAGTACTTC. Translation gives CASSLLAGEGETQYF.

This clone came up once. The CDR3 DNA is TGCGCCAGCAGCCGACAATTGGGGGACACCGGGGAGCTGTTTTTT. Amino acids: CASSRQLGDTGELFF. The chain uses TRBV5-1 and TRBJ2-2; D assignment may be TRBD1 or TRBD2 (5 bases each). The V end lost 4 bases, the J end lost 3 bases, and 13 bases lay between the germline ends. This CDR3 comprises 15 residues. Looked up from germline, CDR1 is SGHRS and CDR2 is YFSETQ.

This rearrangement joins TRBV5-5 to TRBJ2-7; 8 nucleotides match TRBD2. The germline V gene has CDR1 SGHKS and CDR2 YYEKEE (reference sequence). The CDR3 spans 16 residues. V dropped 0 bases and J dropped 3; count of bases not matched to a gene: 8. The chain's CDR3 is CASSLASGTRVYEQYF. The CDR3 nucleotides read TGTGCCAGCAGCTTGGCCTCCGGGACTAGGGTCTACGAGCAGTACTTC.